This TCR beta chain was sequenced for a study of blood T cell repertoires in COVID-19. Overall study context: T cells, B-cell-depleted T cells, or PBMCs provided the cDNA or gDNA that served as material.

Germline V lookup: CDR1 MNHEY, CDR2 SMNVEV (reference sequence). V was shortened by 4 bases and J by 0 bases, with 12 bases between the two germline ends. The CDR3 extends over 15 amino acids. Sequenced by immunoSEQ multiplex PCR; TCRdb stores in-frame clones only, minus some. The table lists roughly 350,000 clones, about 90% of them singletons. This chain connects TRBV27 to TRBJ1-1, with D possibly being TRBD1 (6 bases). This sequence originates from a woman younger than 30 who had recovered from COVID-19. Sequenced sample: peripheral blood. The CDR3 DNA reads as TGTGCCAGCAGTTCAACAGGACAGATGAACACTGAAGCTTTCTTT. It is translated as CASSSTGQMNTEAFF.